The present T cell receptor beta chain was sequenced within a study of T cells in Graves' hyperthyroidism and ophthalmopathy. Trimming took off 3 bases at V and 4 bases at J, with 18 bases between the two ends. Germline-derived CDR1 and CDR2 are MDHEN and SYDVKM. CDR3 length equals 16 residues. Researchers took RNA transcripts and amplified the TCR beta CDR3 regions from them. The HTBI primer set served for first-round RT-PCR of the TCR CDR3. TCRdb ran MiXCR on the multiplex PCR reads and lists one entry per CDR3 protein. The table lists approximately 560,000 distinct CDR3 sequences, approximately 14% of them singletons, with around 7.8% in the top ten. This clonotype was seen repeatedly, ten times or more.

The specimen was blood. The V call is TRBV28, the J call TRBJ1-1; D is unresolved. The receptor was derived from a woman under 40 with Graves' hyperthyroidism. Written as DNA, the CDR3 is TGTGCCAGCAGTTTCCCCCTTCGGGAACGGGGCACTGAAGCTTTCTTT. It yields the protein CASSFPLRERGTEAFF. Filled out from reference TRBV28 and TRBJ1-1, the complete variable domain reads DVKVTQSSRYLVKRTGEKVFLECVQDMDHENMFWYRQDPGLGLRLIYFSYDVKMKEKGDIPEGYSVSREKKERFSLILESASTNQTSMYLCASSFPLRERGTEAFFGQGTRLTVV.